Shown below are 32 T cell receptor beta chains from a single sample sequenced in a study of cytomegalovirus exposure and HLA in healthy donors. The PCR was carried out with 60 Vbeta primers and 13 Jbeta primers. Assay used: immunoSEQ multiplex PCR; TCRdb lists only in-frame clones, some missing. The sample lists 150,000 to 200,000 clones, roughly 88% occurring once. Material for sequencing was PBMCs. The source is a girl aged 2 to 9 in good health and CMV-seropositive.

The chain combines TRBV9 with TRBJ2-2; D is possibly TRBD1 (5 bases). CDR1 and CDR2 (germline): SGDLS, YYNGEE. Trimming stripped 0 bases from V and 0 bases from J, with 9 bases between. The CDR3 totals 16 residues. The CDR3 region is CASSVDGRANTGELFF. CDR3 coding DNA: TGTGCCAGCAGCGTAGATGGCAGGGCGAACACCGGGGAGCTGTTTTTT.

The chain employs TRBV19 and TRBJ2-4; D might be TRBD2 (6 bases). CDR1 is LNHDA, CDR2 SQIVND, per germline (reference sequence). There are 16 residues in the CDR3. V shed 3 bases and J shed 0 bases, with 12 bases lying between them. CDR3 sequence (DNA): TGTGCCAGTAGTATCGTGGGGGGTTTAGCCAAAAACATTCAGTACTTC. Its translation: CASSIVGGLAKNIQYF.

This sequence joins TRBV5-6 and TRBJ2-6; D may be TRBD1 (5 bases). Germline V lookup: CDR1 SGHDT, CDR2 YYEEEE. Deletions cut 2 bases from V and 1 base from J, with 7 bases between. The CDR3 contains 15 residues. The CDR3 DNA follows: TGTGCCAGCAGCTTTCAGGGATCTGGGGCCAACGTCCTGACTTTC. This translates into CASSFQGSGANVLTF.

The rearrangement joins TRBV28 to TRBJ2-1; D perhaps matches TRBD1 (5 bases). Germline CDR1 is MDHEN and CDR2 is SYDVKM. Trimming stripped 5 bases from V and 0 bases from J, with 11 bases between. This CDR3 is 15 amino acids long. Written as DNA, the CDR3 is TGTGCCAGCAGTCCCCTCGACAGCTCCTACAATGAGCAGTTCTTC. Translating it yields CASSPLDSSYNEQFF. The variable domain in full, completed from reference TRBV28 and TRBJ2-1, reads DVKVTQSSRYLVKRTGEKVFLECVQDMDHENMFWYRQDPGLGLRLIYFSYDVKMKEKGDIPEGYSVSREKKERFSLILESASTNQTSMYLCASSPLDSSYNEQFFGPGTRLTVL.

J is TRBJ1-1 and V is TRBV11-2; possibly TRBD1 for D (5 bases). The germline CDR1 and CDR2 sequences are SGHAT and FQNNGV. The CDR3 covers 13 residues. Trimming removed 6 bases at V and 3 bases at J, with 11 bases between. The CDR3 reads CASRPGGDTEAFF. The CDR3 bases are TGTGCCAGCAGACCGGGGGGGGACACTGAAGCTTTCTTT. The entire variable domain, with the rest obtained from reference TRBV11-2 and TRBJ1-1, is as follows: EAGVAQSPRYKIIEKRQSVAFWCNPISGHATLYWYQQILGQGPKLLIQFQNNGVVDDSQLPKDRFSAERLKGVDSTLKIQPAKLEDSAVYLCASRPGGDTEAFFGQGTRLTVV.

The chain carries TRBV2 and TRBJ2-7; no clear D. CDR1 and CDR2 from the germline V gene are SNHLY and FYNNEI. The V end lost 7 bases, the J end lost 2 bases, and 6 bases lay between the germline ends. The CDR3 spans 11 residues. This chain's CDR3 is CASTPAYEQYF. In nucleotides, the CDR3 is TGTGCCAGCACCCCCGCCTACGAGCAGTACTTC.

This CDR3 reads CASSRDRVNSPLHF. DNA of the CDR3: TGTGCCAGCAGCCGGGACAGGGTAAATTCACCCCTCCACTTT. J is TRBJ1-6 and V is TRBV4-2, with 9 positions matching TRBD1. Germline CDR1 reads LGHNA; CDR2 reads YNFKEQ. The CDR3 consists of 14 residues. V lost 4 bases to trimming and J lost 7 bases; unmatched junction nucleotides: 2.

The rearrangement joins TRBV30 to TRBJ1-2, with 7 bases lining up with TRBD1. In germline, CDR1 is GTSNPN, CDR2 SVGIG (reference sequence). Germline trimming cut 5 bases from V and 8 bases from J; bases unmatched to any gene: 8. The CDR3 runs 12 residues. The chain's CDR3 is CAWDRAREGYTF. CDR3 DNA: TGTGCCTGGGACAGGGCCCGAGAGGGCTACACCTTC. The whole variable domain, filled in from reference TRBV30 and TRBJ1-2, reads SQTIHQWPATLVQPVGSPLSLECTVEGTSNPNLYWYRQAAGRGLQLLFYSVGIGQISSEVPQNLSASRPQDRQFILSSKKLLLSDSGFYLCAWDRAREGYTFGSGTRLTVV.

The V gene is TRBV28, the J gene TRBJ1-4, with 8 bases identical to TRBD1. Germline CDR1 and CDR2: MDHEN and SYDVKM. The trim removed 10 bases at V and 6 bases at J, leaving 7 bases unmatched. CDR3 size: 13 residues. This chain's CDR3 is CATTGGLDEKLFF. The CDR3 coding sequence is TGTGCCACTACAGGGGGATTGGATGAAAAACTGTTTTTT.

The chain carries TRBV10-3 and TRBJ1-5, with a possible D match to TRBD1 (5 bases). The V and J ends lost 2 bases and 6 bases respectively, with 14 bases between them. The germline V gene encodes CDR1 ENHRY and CDR2 SYGVKD. The CDR3 is 15 amino acids. In DNA, the CDR3 is TGTGCCATCAGTGAGGGTGGGAGGGGCAGTCAGCCCCAGCATTTT. Its protein is CAISEGGRGSQPQHF.

The chain uses TRBV28 and TRBJ2-5; 7 nucleotides line up with TRBD2. This CDR3 contains 14 residues. V lost 6 bases and J lost 2; bases outside the gene matches: 6. Germline V lookup: CDR1 MDHEN, CDR2 SYDVKM. The CDR3 protein is CASSPPGLQETQYF. The CDR3 DNA is TGTGCCAGCAGCCCCCCGGGACTACAAGAGACCCAGTACTTC.

This clone was counted a single time. This rearrangement joins TRBV7-9 to TRBJ1-2; no definite D call. CDR3 length: 15 residues. V lost 4 bases and J lost 4, with 16 bases in between. CDR1 and CDR2 from the germline V gene are SEHNR and FQNEAQ (reference sequence). The CDR3 nucleotides are TGTGCCAGCAGCTCCGATAACACTGACATCTATGGCTACACCTTC. This encodes CASSSDNTDIYGYTF.

The chain has TRBV10-3 and TRBJ1-5; tentative D call: TRBD1 (5 bases). This CDR3 has 15 residues. Trimming removed 0 bases from V and 3 bases from J, with 9 bases in between. Germline CDR1 ENHRY, CDR2 SYGVKD. This CDR3 reads CAISESGGTNQPQHF. The CDR3 DNA is TGTGCCATCAGTGAGTCTGGGGGGACCAATCAGCCCCAGCATTTT.

This clone was seen once. The rearrangement joins TRBV10-1 to TRBJ2-2; weak D call: TRBD1 (5 bases). The V gene lost 3 bases and the J gene lost 6 bases, with 14 bases spanning the gap. The CDR3 is 15 amino acids. In germline, CDR1 is WNHNN, CDR2 SYGVQD (reference sequence). The CDR3 nucleotides are TGCGCCAGCAGTGAACAGGCAGGGTCTGCCGGGGAGCTGTTTTTT. The encoded protein is CASSEQAGSAGELFF.

The gene calls are TRBV5-6 and TRBJ1-2; D unclear. Trimming stripped 0 bases from V and 6 bases from J, with 6 bases between. Germline V CDR1 and CDR2: SGHDT, YYEEEE. CDR3 length: 12 amino acids. The DNA of the CDR3 is TGTGCCAGCAGCTTGGCCCCTAATGGCTACACCTTC. Protein product: CASSLAPNGYTF.

The chain links TRBV15 to TRBJ1-2; TRBD1 matches 7 bases. The trim removed 5 bases at V and 3 bases at J, leaving 9 bases unmatched. Germline V CDR1 and CDR2: LNHNV, YYDKDF (reference sequence). The CDR3 extends over 15 amino acids. The CDR3, as DNA: TGTGCCACCAGCCCCAGAACAGGGGCGGACTATGGCTACACCTTC. This encodes CATSPRTGADYGYTF.

The chain recombines TRBV5-1 with TRBJ2-5; D perhaps matches TRBD2 (6 bases). The germline CDR1 and CDR2 sequences are SGHRS and YFSETQ. V lost 0 bases to trimming and J lost 4 bases, with 22 bases between them. The CDR3 extends over 18 amino acids. CDR3 nucleotide sequence: TGCGCCAGCAGCTTGGGTGGCGGGGCCCTCGGAGCGGGAGAGACCCAGTACTTC. Protein sequence: CASSLGGGALGAGETQYF.

This chain joins TRBV10-1 and TRBJ1-1; 8 bases fit TRBD1. Unmatched junction bases numbered 7, after V lost 7 bases and J lost 3 bases. Germline V gene sequence: CDR1 WNHNN, CDR2 SYGVQD (reference sequence). The CDR3 consists of 14 residues. The CDR3, as DNA: TGCGCCAGCACCCCTCGGACAGGGTACACTGAAGCTTTCTTT. Translating it yields CASTPRTGYTEAFF.

The CDR3 loop reads CASSVTGGQGDAGNTIYF. The CDR3 coding sequence is TGTGCCAGCAGCGTAACGGGGGGGCAGGGGGATGCTGGAAACACCATATATTTT. The chain links TRBV9 to TRBJ1-3, with TRBD1 matching 7 bases. Germline V CDR1 and CDR2: SGDLS, YYNGEE. The CDR3 is 18 amino acids. V dropped 1 base and J dropped 2; count of bases not matched to a gene: 12.

The CDR3 bases are TGCGCCAGCAGTTCTCAAGGGACAGGGCTGAACACTGAAGCTTTCTTT. It yields the protein CASSSQGTGLNTEAFF. The gene calls are TRBV5-1 and TRBJ1-1; 9 nucleotides align to TRBD1. The CDR3 spans 16 residues. CDR1 is SGHRS and CDR2 is YFSETQ in the germline V gene. V gave up 5 bases and J gave up 0 bases; unmatched junction bases: 8.

This clone was recorded a few times. The chain has TRBV6-6 and TRBJ2-7, with 7 bases that match TRBD1. Germline CDR1 and CDR2: MNHNY and SVGAGI (reference sequence). V lost 0 bases and J lost 0; bases outside the gene matches: 5. There are 16 residues in the CDR3. CDR3 DNA sequence: TGTGCCAGCAGTTACTCGCCAGGGGGAACCTCCTACGAGCAGTACTTC. It specifies CASSYSPGGTSYEQYF.

The CDR3 DNA reads as TGTGCCGGGAGGACTAGCGGGGCCCACGAGCAGTACTTC. Translated, it gives CAGRTSGAHEQYF. This rearrangement joins TRBV2 to TRBJ2-7; 12 positions agree with TRBD2. The germline CDR1 and CDR2 sequences are SNHLY and FYNNEI. With V trimmed by 11 bases and J by 5 bases, 7 bases remained unmatched. The CDR3 is 13 amino acids.

This clone was found once. This sequence joins TRBV7-9 and TRBJ2-6, with no clear D. Germline-derived CDR1 and CDR2 are SEHNR and FQNEAQ (reference sequence). This CDR3 contains 16 residues. Trimming stripped 6 bases from V and 0 bases from J, with 12 bases between. The chain's CDR3 is CASSRLGDSGANVLTF. The CDR3 nucleotides read TGTGCCAGCAGTCGCCTGGGCGACTCTGGGGCCAACGTCCTGACTTTC.

V usage is TRBV6-5 and J usage is TRBJ2-7, with 7 bases lining up with TRBD1. Germline V gives CDR1 MNHEY, CDR2 SVGAGI. V was clipped by 7 bases and J by 6 bases; unmatched bases: 6. The CDR3 covers 12 residues. CDR3 nucleotides: TGTGCCAGCAAAAGGGACAGCCGCGAGCAGTACTTC. Residues: CASKRDSREQYF.

The J gene is TRBJ2-5, the V gene TRBV25-1, with TRBD2 matching 13 bases. CDR1 and CDR2 (germline): MGHDK, SYGVNS. V shed 8 bases, J shed 3 bases, and the junction held 6 bases outside the gene matches. CDR3 size: 15 residues. This chain's CDR3 is CASGTGTSGKETQYF. The CDR3 region has the DNA TGTGCCAGCGGTACCGGGACTAGCGGGAAAGAGACCCAGTACTTC.

The chain has TRBV7-2 and TRBJ2-7, with 8 bases aligning to TRBD1. This CDR3 comprises 15 residues. Per the germline V gene, CDR1 is SGHTA and CDR2 is FQGNSA. With V trimmed by 1 base and J by 2 bases, 4 bases remained unmatched. The CDR3 reads CASSLVSQGAYEQYF. The DNA of the CDR3 is TGTGCCAGCAGCTTAGTATCACAGGGGGCCTACGAGCAGTACTTC.

The chain recombines TRBV27 with TRBJ2-7, with D unresolved. Trimming took off 3 bases at V and 1 base at J, with 7 bases between the two ends. This CDR3 spans 13 amino acids. CDR1 and CDR2 from the germline V gene are MNHEY and SMNVEV (reference sequence). The CDR3 loop is CASSFGASYEQYF. In nucleotides, the CDR3 is TGTGCCAGCAGTTTCGGTGCGTCCTACGAGCAGTACTTC.

The table lists this clone with a count of one. J is TRBJ2-7 and V is TRBV6-5; D remains ambiguous. CDR3 size: 14 residues. Between the trimmed V and J ends, which lost 0 bases and 3 bases, there was a span of 9 bases. In germline, CDR1 is MNHEY, CDR2 SVGAGI. In DNA, the CDR3 is TGTGCCAGCAGTTACTCGATCCCAGACTACGAGCAGTACTTC. This translates into CASSYSIPDYEQYF.

The gene calls are TRBV27 and TRBJ2-7, with D perhaps matching TRBD2 (7 bases). V shed 2 bases and J shed 4 bases, with 9 bases lying between them. This CDR3 contains 13 residues. Per the germline V gene, CDR1 is MNHEY and CDR2 is SMNVEV (reference sequence). CDR3 in amino acids: CASSLRGAYEQYF. The CDR3 DNA reads TGTGCCAGCAGTTTACGGGGGGCGTACGAGCAGTACTTC.

J is TRBJ1-1 and V is TRBV19; 7 bases match TRBD1. The length of the CDR3 is 15 residues. Trimming removed 4 bases from V and 0 bases from J; junction bases left unmatched: 5. Germline CDR1 reads LNHDA; CDR2 reads SQIVND (reference sequence). The DNA for the CDR3 is TGTGCCAGTAGTACCTCACAGGGGTTGAACACTGAAGCTTTCTTT. Translation: CASSTSQGLNTEAFF.

The chain combines TRBV30 with TRBJ2-7; possible D gene TRBD1, 6 bases. CDR1 GTSNPN and CDR2 SVGIG come from the germline V gene (reference sequence). The CDR3 extends over 11 amino acids. Deletions cut 7 bases from V and 3 bases from J, with 10 bases between. CDR3 in DNA: TGTGCCTTTGGACAGAACTACGAGCAGTACTTC. Amino acid sequence: CAFGQNYEQYF. Supplemented by reference TRBV30 and TRBJ2-7, the full variable domain reads SQTIHQWPATLVQPVGSPLSLECTVEGTSNPNLYWYRQAAGRGLQLLFYSVGIGQISSEVPQNLSASRPQDRQFILSSKKLLLSDSGFYLCAFGQNYEQYFGPGTRLTVT.

The gene calls are TRBV4-1 and TRBJ2-7; the match to TRBD1 covers 11 bases. Trimming removed 5 bases from V and 2 bases from J; junction bases left unmatched: 8. Per germline, CDR1 MGHRA and CDR2 YSYEKL. The CDR3 consists of 16 residues. CDR3 protein: CASSSSGTGGTYEQYF. Written as DNA, the CDR3 is TGCGCCAGCAGCTCCTCCGGGACAGGGGGGACCTACGAGCAGTACTTC.